By share, the clone carrying this T cell receptor beta chain counts as medium-sized (0.01 to 0.1%). Antigen: not known. This beta chain slipped into a library made for alpha chains as a stray read, so its size is not meaningful. V trimming: 2 bases; J trimming: 4 bases; junction bases outside the gene matches: 7. Per germline, CDR1 MNHEY and CDR2 SMNVEV (reference sequence). The CDR3 consists of 15 residues. The data are from a study of spatial heterogeneity in lung cancer. Study in general: In tumor regions TCR transcript counts correlated strongly with a matched bulk RNA-seq T cell module score.

Each TCR cDNA molecule carried a unique molecular identifier. TCRdb re-derived calls from the 5' RACE reads in MiXCR, one entry per CDR3 protein. The sample holds under 5,000 distinct CDR3 sequences, approximately 8.8% seen once. Time point described: sample taken at primary tumor resection. The donor group consisted of around 66 patients who had untreated, early-stage non-small cell lung cancer. Study observations and caveats: Ubiquitous and regional expanded TCR counts correlated with ubiquitous and regional nonsynonymous mutations, respectively. It was found that expanded intratumoral alpha and beta TCR counts tracked tumor mutation counts.

This sequence joins TRBV27 and TRBJ2-7, with TRBD2 identical over 8 bases. The specimen comprised lung tumor tissue, sampled at surgery. This receptor was obtained from a male donor with early-stage non-small cell lung cancer. The CDR3 DNA is TGTGCCAGCAGTTTAGGGGCTAGCGGGCGATACGAGCAGTACTTC. Its protein is CASSLGASGRYEQYF.